A single sample gave rise to the 17 T cell receptor beta chains below, sequenced in a study of T cells in Graves' hyperthyroidism and ophthalmopathy. RNA transcripts served as the template for amplifying TCR beta CDR3 regions. In the first-round RT-PCR of the TCR CDR3, the HTBI primer set was used. MiXCR, run by TCRdb on the multiplex PCR reads, gives a single entry per CDR3 protein. The sample shows some 770,000 distinct CDR3 sequences, around 17% of them seen only once. Sequenced sample: blood. The receptors come from a man aged 18 to 30 with Graves' hyperthyroidism.

V and J are TRBV5-5 and TRBJ2-1; D perhaps matches TRBD1 (9 bases). The CDR3 covers 20 residues. Germline values: CDR1 SGHKS, CDR2 YYEKEE (reference sequence). V gave up 0 bases and J gave up 4 bases, with 26 bases separating them. The CDR3 DNA sequence: TGTGCCAGCAGCTTGGGTTGGGACAGGGCCCTAGCGGGTTCATACAATGAGCAGTTCTTC. This codes for CASSLGWDRALAGSYNEQFF.

The V call is TRBV19, the J call TRBJ2-7, with D possibly being TRBD1 (6 bases). The germline V gene encodes CDR1 LNHDA and CDR2 SQIVND (reference sequence). With 5 bases removed from V and 0 bases from J, the gap between germline ends came to 14 bases. This CDR3 spans 15 amino acids. The CDR3 DNA reads as TGTGCCAGTAGTGCCGGCACAGGGAGCTCCTACGAGCAGTACTTC. Protein product: CASSAGTGSSYEQYF.

The chain carries TRBV7-3 and TRBJ2-3; 14 bases line up with TRBD2. CDR3 size: 16 residues. With 3 bases clipped from V and 2 bases from J, the junction kept 1 base outside the gene matches. The germline V gene has CDR1 SGHTA and CDR2 FQGTGA. The CDR3 nucleotides read TGTGCCAGCAGCTTGACTAGCGGGAGGGCCACAGATACGCAGTATTTT. Its translation: CASSLTSGRATDTQYF.

This clonotype was found a few times. J is TRBJ2-7 and V is TRBV7-2; D uncertain. Trimming left V 1 base short and J 0 bases short, with 19 bases between. Per germline, CDR1 SGHTA and CDR2 FQGNSA. The CDR3 has 18 residues. The CDR3 protein is CASSLGPYNYNSSYEQYF. The CDR3 DNA reads TGTGCCAGCAGCTTAGGGCCGTACAATTACAACAGCTCCTACGAGCAGTACTTC.

CDR3 nucleotides: TGTGCCAGCAGCTTAGTAGCGGGAGGGACGGAGCAGTACTTC. Its protein product is CASSLVAGGTEQYF. V gene TRBV7-2 combines with J gene TRBJ2-7; 11 nucleotides agree with TRBD2. CDR3 length: 14 residues. Trimming at V came to 1 base and at J to 7 bases, leaving 3 bases not matched to a gene. The germline V gene encodes CDR1 SGHTA and CDR2 FQGNSA.

The rearrangement links TRBV29-1 to TRBJ1-1; no clear D gene. The germline gives CDR1 SQVTM, CDR2 ANQGSEA. The CDR3 totals 12 residues. V lost 8 bases to trimming and J lost 2 bases, with 12 bases between them. Here the CDR3 reads CSHGRGNTEAFF. CDR3 coding DNA: TGCAGCCACGGACGGGGAAACACTGAAGCTTTCTTT.

This clonotype was seen only a few times. The gene calls are TRBV2 and TRBJ2-5; 8 nucleotides match TRBD2. There are 14 residues in the CDR3. The J segment lost 5 bases and the V segment lost 4 bases, leaving 6 bases of the junction unmatched. The germline gives CDR1 SNHLY, CDR2 FYNNEI. CDR3 sequence (DNA): TGTGCCAGCAGTGCGAGGACGGGAGGGGAGACCCAGTACTTC. Translated, it gives CASSARTGGETQYF.

This clonotype was counted at least ten times. The rearrangement joins TRBV30 to TRBJ2-7, with 8 positions matching TRBD1. In germline, CDR1 is GTSNPN, CDR2 SVGIG (reference sequence). V dropped 4 bases and J dropped 6; count of bases not matched to a gene: 11. The CDR3 totals 14 residues. The CDR3 coding sequence is TGTGCCTGGACCGACGGGACAGGTTTGGCCGAGCAGTACTTC. Its translation is CAWTDGTGLAEQYF.

The table lists this clonotype with a count of one. The rearrangement joins TRBV11-3 to TRBJ2-5, with 9 bases matching TRBD2. Losses at the gene ends were 0 bases for V and 7 bases for J; bases not matched to a gene: 12. The CDR3 is 17 amino acids. In germline, CDR1 is SGHNT, CDR2 YENEEA. The CDR3: CASSLEGGLALIGTQYF. As DNA, the CDR3 is TGTGCCAGCAGCTTAGAAGGGGGACTAGCTCTGATCGGGACCCAGTACTTC.

J is TRBJ1-1 and V is TRBV28; no definite D call. The CDR3 is 11 amino acids. The germline V and J ends were trimmed by 5 bases and 11 bases, with 12 bases remaining between them. Germline CDR1 and CDR2: MDHEN and SYDVKM. CDR3 nucleotides: TGTGCCAGCAGTCCTCATGAGGAGGCTTTCTTT. As protein: CASSPHEEAFF.

This clonotype was observed at least ten times. The rearrangement links TRBV27 to TRBJ2-7, with 7 bases aligning to TRBD2. Losses at the gene ends were 4 bases for V and 4 bases for J; bases not matched to a gene: 7. Germline V lookup: CDR1 MNHEY, CDR2 SMNVEV (reference sequence). This CDR3 region has 14 residues. The CDR3 DNA reads as TGTGCCAGCAGTTGGGGGGGGAGTGGGTACGAGCAGTACTTC. Translating gives CASSWGGSGYEQYF.

At least ten counts were recorded for this clonotype. CDR3 nucleotide sequence: TGTGCCAGCAGTCCCACCTTTCCCAATCAGCCCCAGCATTTT. Translation: CASSPTFPNQPQHF. The gene calls are TRBV12-3 or TRBV12-4 and TRBJ1-5; no reliable D call. This CDR3 spans 14 amino acids. Trimming removed 5 bases at V and 3 bases at J, with 11 bases between.

The J gene is TRBJ1-5, the V gene TRBV2; TRBD1 matches at 11 bases. V dropped 5 bases and J dropped 6; count of bases not matched to a gene: 6. Germline assignment: CDR1 SNHLY and CDR2 FYNNEI. The CDR3 totals 15 residues. The CDR3 here is CASSRTGGDLQPQHF. The DNA for the CDR3 is TGTGCCAGCAGTAGGACAGGGGGCGACCTTCAGCCCCAGCATTTT.

This clonotype was counted a few times. One base away lies a much larger clone, so this may be a sequencing read error. The V call is TRBV12-3 or TRBV12-4, the J call TRBJ2-3; no firm D call. Trimming shortened V by 5 bases and J by 2 bases, and 8 bases separated the two germline ends. This CDR3 contains 13 residues. DNA of the CDR3: TGTGCCAGCAGTCGCAAGGACACAGATACGCAGTATTTT. Translation gives CASSRKDTDTQYF.

Points on this clonotype: This may be a read error, as it is one base from a much larger clone. The V call is TRBV7-2, the J call TRBJ2-3, with 8 nucleotides matching TRBD2. Germline lookup yields CDR1 SGHTA and CDR2 FQGNSA. This CDR3 is built from 15 residues. The CDR3 loop reads CAGSMTGTRLDTQYF. DNA of the CDR3: TGTGCCGGCAGCATGACCGGGACTAGATTAGATACGCAGTATTTT.

The sample holds a few counts of this clonotype. The junction departs from germline at one end; a sequencing error may be responsible. The chain is built from TRBV7-9 and TRBJ2-5; the match to TRBD1 covers 8 bases. The CDR3 consists of 12 residues. Germline CDR1 is SEHNR and CDR2 is FQNEAQ (reference sequence). The CDR3 bases are TGTGCCAGCAGCTTTTTGGGACAGGAGACTCACTTC. This codes for CASSFLGQETHF.

This clonotype was found many times. This chain joins TRBV2 and TRBJ1-5; 7 bases fit TRBD1. The trim removed 6 bases at V and 0 bases at J, leaving 8 bases unmatched. Looked up from germline, CDR1 is SNHLY and CDR2 is FYNNEI. CDR3 size: 16 residues. For the CDR3, the DNA is TGTGCCAGCAGCGGAACAGGGGCTGTTAGCAATCAGCCCCAGCATTTT. Translating gives CASSGTGAVSNQPQHF.